The subject of this entry is one TCR beta chain. Antigen specificity is unknown. The sample belongs to a study of T cells expressing NK-cell markers. TCRdb re-called the 5' RACE reads and gives one entry per CDR3 protein, without DNA. The sample holds more than 120,000 distinct CDR3 sequences. Study conclusions and caveats: Six or seven donors showed dominant NKG2C+ clonotypes comprising about 1.0-7.0% of their CD8+ T cells. Expanded clones of NKG2C+ T cells had an unclear HCMV specificity. Among four donors, these clonotypes also ranked first in the CD3+CD56-NKG2C+ fraction.

This CDR3 has 15 residues. The germline CDR1 and CDR2 sequences are SNHLY and FYNNEI. The genes are TRBV2 and TRBJ2-3. This receptor was obtained from a man aged 18 to 29 in good health. The sample was blood T cells: a sorted CD56 or NKG2C T cell subset, CD4+ or CD8+ T cells, or bulk PBMC T cells (not recorded which). CDR3: CASNLGSGSTDTQYF.